This TCR beta chain was recorded in a study of shared clonotypes between healthy human individuals. This was a deep-level run. Generated by immunoSEQ multiplex PCR, the TCRdb table keeps only in-frame clones and is missing some. The table lists hundreds of thousands of clones, around 96% of them singletons. Regarding the study as a whole: Researchers sampled blood only, noting tissue repertoires likely differ. The study generally estimated greater richness for naive than memory subsets.

A CD45RA-negative memory subset and a CD45RA+ naive subset were separated from the CD4+ cells. Comments on this clone: Antigen: not known.

Germline V gene sequence: CDR1 LNHDA, CDR2 SQIVND (reference sequence). This CDR3 is 15 amino acids long. Trimming removed 4 bases at V and 5 bases at J, with 14 bases between. The chain joins TRBV19 to TRBJ1-4, with D maybe TRBD1 (5 bases). This clonotype was sampled from a woman aged 30 to 39 in good health. The specimen sequenced was naive CD4+ T cells sorted from blood. Described subset: CD45RA+ positively selected. This chain's CDR3 is CASSRPGEGNEKLFF. The CDR3 nucleotides read TGTGCCAGTAGTAGACCGGGAGAGGGGAATGAAAAACTGTTTTTT.